This T cell receptor (beta chain) was recovered during a study of early T cells in non-severe SARS-CoV-2 infection. Attachment of unique molecular identifiers to individual cDNA molecules was performed. TCRdb reprocessed the 5' RACE reads with MiXCR, giving one entry per CDR3 protein. Found here are about 22,000 distinct CDR3 sequences, under 4.5% of them singletons; the top ten hold more than 1.1%. This clonotype was seen at least ten times. The antigen is not known. General study findings and limits: Matching with VDJdb favored anti-spike CD8 responses (missing private and CD4 specificities).

The CDR3 consists of 17 residues. With V trimmed by 5 bases and J by 0 bases, 12 bases remained unmatched. CDR1 and CDR2 from the germline V gene are PRHDT and FYEKMQ (reference sequence). The rearrangement uses TRBV13 and TRBJ2-7; 8 bases are shared with TRBD1. The specimen sequenced was whole blood. The sequence was obtained from an adult who was a healthcare worker with PCR-confirmed SARS-CoV-2 infection or an uninfected control (not recorded which). CDR3 amino acids: CASSQRQGTDSSYEQYF. DNA of the CDR3: TGTGCCAGCAGCCAACGACAGGGGACCGACAGCTCCTACGAGCAGTACTTC.